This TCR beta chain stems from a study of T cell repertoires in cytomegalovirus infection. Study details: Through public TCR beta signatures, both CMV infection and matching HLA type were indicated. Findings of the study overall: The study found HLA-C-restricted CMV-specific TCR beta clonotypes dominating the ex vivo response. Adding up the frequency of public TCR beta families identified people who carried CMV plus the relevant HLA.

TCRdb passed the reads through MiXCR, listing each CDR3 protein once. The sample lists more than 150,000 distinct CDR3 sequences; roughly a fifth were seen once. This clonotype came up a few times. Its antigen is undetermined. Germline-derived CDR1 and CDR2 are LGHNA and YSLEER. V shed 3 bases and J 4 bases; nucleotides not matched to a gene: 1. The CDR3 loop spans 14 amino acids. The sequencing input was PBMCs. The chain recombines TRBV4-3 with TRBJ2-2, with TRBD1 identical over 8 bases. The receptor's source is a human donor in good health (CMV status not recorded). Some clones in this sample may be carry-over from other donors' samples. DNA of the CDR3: TGCGCCAGCAGCCACACAGGGGGCACCGGGGAGCTGTTTTTT. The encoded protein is CASSHTGGTGELFF.